The entry that follows covers one T cell receptor beta chain sequence. The data belong to a study of cytomegalovirus exposure and HLA in healthy donors. PCR used 60 Vbeta primers and 13 Jbeta primers. Clones were read by immunoSEQ multiplex PCR, and TCRdb kept only the in-frame ones, dropping some. The sample comprises a few hundred thousand clones, 65% to 90% of which are singletons, and approximately 1.4% rests with the top ten. Nominal health characterized the donors when sampled, though unrecorded immune exposures were likely. Sequencing used PBMCs. The TCR sequence derives from a girl aged 5 to 17 in good health and CMV-seronegative.

As DNA, the CDR3 is TGTGCCAGCAGTCATTTTCAACAGGGGATATTCCAAGAGACCCAGTACTTC. Translated, it gives CASSHFQQGIFQETQYF. This chain uses TRBV5-6 with TRBJ2-5; 7 bases line up with TRBD1. Germline V gene data show CDR1 as SGHDT and CDR2 as YYEEEE. The CDR3 contains 17 residues. The ends lost 5 bases at V and 1 base at J; junction bases unmatched: 14. Combining the CDR3 with reference TRBV5-6 and TRBJ2-5 gives the whole variable domain DAGVTQSPTHLIKTRGQQVTLRCSPKSGHDTVSWYQQALGQGPQFIFQYYEEEERQRGNFPDRFSGHQFPNYSSELNVNALLLGDSALYLCASSHFQQGIFQETQYFGPGTRLLVL.